One and the same sample provided the 22 T cell receptor beta chains below, sequenced in a study of T cell repertoires in cytomegalovirus infection. TCRdb reprocessed the reads via MiXCR and lists one record per CDR3 protein. The repertoire holds under 350,000 distinct CDR3 sequences, 9.5% seen once, with around 4.1% in the top ten. The material sequenced was PBMCs. These receptors were collected from a human donor in good health (CMV status not recorded). Some clones in this sample may be carry-over from other donors' samples.

Only a few counts were recorded for this clonotype. V and J are TRBV28 and TRBJ1-1; D remains unclear. CDR1 and CDR2 from the germline V gene are MDHEN and SYDVKM. The CDR3 is 14 residues long. V was cut by 7 bases and J by 0 bases, with 12 bases left in between. The CDR3 reads CASTLWTVNTEAFF. DNA of the CDR3: TGTGCCAGCACCCTCTGGACGGTGAACACTGAAGCTTTCTTT.

This clonotype appeared many times. The rearrangement joins TRBV19 to TRBJ2-1, with 11 positions matching TRBD2. Per the germline V gene, CDR1 is LNHDA and CDR2 is SQIVND (reference sequence). There are 16 residues in the CDR3. Germline trimming cut 6 bases from V and 6 bases from J; bases unmatched to any gene: 10. The CDR3: CASSPRLAGGLNEQFF. The CDR3 DNA follows: TGTGCCAGTAGCCCTCGATTAGCGGGGGGGCTCAATGAGCAGTTCTTC.

As for this clonotype: Sequence at one end of the junction differs from germline and may be a read error. The CDR3 region has the DNA TGTGCCAGTCGTATATCCGGGGCCCGTGAGCAGTTCTTC. It is translated as CASRISGAREQFF. The gene calls are TRBV19 and TRBJ2-1, with D possibly called TRBD1 or TRBD2 (5 bases each). The CDR3 consists of 13 residues. Germline loops: CDR1 LNHDA, CDR2 SQIVND (reference sequence).

In this sample, this clonotype turned up many times. This chain connects TRBV5-6 to TRBJ2-7; a possible D gene is TRBD1 (6 bases). In germline, CDR1 is SGHDT, CDR2 YYEEEE. The length of the CDR3 is 14 residues. V lost 4 bases to trimming and J lost 3 bases, with 14 bases between them. This CDR3 reads CASSLTGTGYEQYF. The CDR3 nucleotides read TGTGCCAGCAGCCTAACAGGGACGGGCTACGAGCAGTACTTC.

This clonotype was observed many times. The genes are TRBV7-2 and TRBJ1-3, with D tentatively TRBD1 (5 bases). With 5 bases removed from V and 0 bases from J, the gap between germline ends came to 14 bases. The germline CDR1 and CDR2 sequences are SGHTA and FQGNSA. The CDR3 covers 16 residues. CDR3 DNA sequence: TGTGCCAGCAGCAGAGGACAAATGAGCTCTGGAAACACCATATATTTT. Amino acid sequence: CASSRGQMSSGNTIYF.

This chain links TRBV11-2 with TRBJ1-1, with TRBD1 identical over 7 bases. Germline V gene data show CDR1 as SGHAT and CDR2 as FQNNGV. The CDR3 consists of 15 residues. V lost 4 bases, J lost 4 bases, and 9 bases stayed unmatched. In DNA, the CDR3 is TGTGCCAGCAGCTCGAACAGGGGATATAGCACTGAAGCTTTCTTT. Translating it yields CASSSNRGYSTEAFF.

The chain recombines TRBV6-2 or TRBV6-3 with TRBJ2-1; maybe TRBD2 (7 bases). V dropped 4 bases and J dropped 9 bases, with 19 bases sitting between them. Germline lookup yields CDR1 MNHEY and CDR2 SVGEGT. This CDR3 is built from 15 residues. CDR3 protein: CASSWRGLDNIEQFF. Written as DNA, the CDR3 is TGTGCCAGCAGTTGGCGGGGGCTGGATAATATTGAGCAGTTCTTC.

The rearrangement joins TRBV6-5 to TRBJ1-1, with a possible D match to TRBD1 (5 bases). Trimming pared 2 bases from V and 0 bases from J, leaving 10 bases between. This CDR3 spans 15 amino acids. From germline, CDR1 is MNHEY and CDR2 SVGAGI. The CDR3 loop is CASSYGGGVNTEAFF. The CDR3 nucleotides read TGTGCCAGCAGTTACGGTGGGGGAGTGAACACTGAAGCTTTCTTT.

This chain uses TRBV18 with TRBJ1-1, with D uncertain. Germline assignment: CDR1 KGHSH and CDR2 LQKENI. The CDR3 totals 14 residues. The V and J ends lost 7 bases and 5 bases respectively, with 17 bases between them. CDR3 in amino acids: CASFGEPLRTEAFF. The CDR3 DNA sequence: TGTGCCAGCTTCGGGGAGCCTCTGAGGACTGAAGCTTTCTTT.

This clonotype was seen repeatedly, ten times or more. The V and J genes are TRBV5-5 and TRBJ2-4; D may be TRBD1 (6 bases). The CDR3 has 16 residues. CDR1 and CDR2 from the germline V gene are SGHKS and YYEKEE (reference sequence). The V gene lost 2 bases and the J gene lost 4 bases, with 16 bases spanning the gap. Here the CDR3 reads CASSFGDTKKKNIQYF. As DNA, the CDR3 is TGTGCCAGCAGCTTTGGGGACACCAAAAAAAAAAACATTCAGTACTTC. The full variable domain, completed using reference TRBV5-5 and TRBJ2-4, is DAGVTQSPTHLIKTRGQQVTLRCSPISGHKSVSWYQQVLGQGPQFIFQYYEKEERGRGNFPDRFSARQFPNYSSELNVNALLLGDSALYLCASSFGDTKKKNIQYFGAGTRLSVL.

V is TRBV7-2 and J is TRBJ2-3; 8 bases map to TRBD2. With 0 bases clipped from V and 7 bases from J, the junction kept 9 bases outside the gene matches. The CDR3 contains 16 residues. CDR1 SGHTA and CDR2 FQGNSA come from the germline V gene. The CDR3 loop reads CASSLAVAGPTNTQYF. CDR3 DNA sequence: TGTGCCAGCAGCTTAGCGGTAGCGGGGCCAACAAATACGCAGTATTTT.

Remarks on this clonotype: The conserved phenylalanine or tryptophan normally closing the CDR3 is absent here, so this likely arose from a read error. The chain carries TRBV9 and TRBJ1-2; D gene unclear. V shed 1 base and J shed 2 bases, with 6 bases lying between them. This CDR3 region has 13 residues. The V gene's germline CDR1 is SGDLS and CDR2 YYNGEE. The CDR3: CASSVTENYGYTY. CDR3 nucleotides: TGTGCCAGCAGCGTAACAGAAAACTATGGCTACACCTAC.

At least ten counts were recorded for this clonotype. The chain carries TRBV7-2 and TRBJ1-1; 12 bases line up with TRBD1. The CDR3 loop spans 18 amino acids. The germline V gene encodes CDR1 SGHTA and CDR2 FQGNSA. Trimming cost V 1 base and J 3 bases; bases outside gene matches: 9. The CDR3: CASSLGPRDRGRDTEAFF. As DNA, the CDR3 is TGTGCCAGCAGCTTAGGCCCCCGGGACAGGGGGCGAGACACTGAAGCTTTCTTT. Full variable domain (rest looked up from reference TRBV7-2 and TRBJ1-1): GAGVSQSPSNKVTEKGKDVELRCDPISGHTALYWYRQSLGQGLEFLIYFQGNSAPDKSGLPSDRFSAERTGGSVSTLTIQRTQQEDSAVYLCASSLGPRDRGRDTEAFFGQGTRLTVV.

The chain recombines TRBV11-1 with TRBJ2-2; no reliable D call. Trimming removed 5 bases at V and 4 bases at J, with 14 bases between. The germline V gene encodes CDR1 SGHAT and CDR2 FQDESV (reference sequence). The CDR3 loop spans 15 amino acids. CDR3 residues: CASSTMPGSTGELFF. The CDR3 DNA sequence: TGTGCCAGCAGCACCATGCCGGGTAGCACCGGGGAGCTGTTTTTT.

This clonotype was picked up a small number of times. The V and J genes are TRBV7-8 and TRBJ1-1; D is unclear. Trimming left V 3 bases short and J 7 bases short, with 6 bases between. The germline CDR1 and CDR2 sequences are SGHVS and FQNEAQ. This CDR3 comprises 11 residues. CDR3 sequence: CASSFGREAFF. As DNA, the CDR3 is TGTGCCAGCAGCTTTGGTCGTGAAGCTTTCTTT.

In this sample, this clonotype turned up a few times. V is TRBV28 and J is TRBJ1-2; D not resolved. The CDR3 runs 12 residues. The germline CDR1 and CDR2 sequences are MDHEN and SYDVKM. Trimming took off 5 bases at V and 7 bases at J, with 11 bases between the two ends. The CDR3 DNA sequence: TGTGCCAGCAGTCCAGGTATTGTTGGCTACACCTTC. Protein sequence: CASSPGIVGYTF.

The rearrangement uses TRBV7-2 and TRBJ2-3; D might be TRBD2 (6 bases). The CDR3 runs to 14 residues. CDR1 and CDR2 from the germline V gene are SGHTA and FQGNSA. Between the trimmed V and J ends, which lost 6 bases and 4 bases, there was a span of 14 bases. CDR3: CASRRDSKADTQYF. The CDR3 coding sequence is TGTGCCAGCAGGCGGGACTCGAAGGCAGATACGCAGTATTTT.

The gene calls are TRBV4-2 and TRBJ2-5, with 8 positions matching TRBD2. V dropped 4 bases and J dropped 5; count of bases not matched to a gene: 9. This CDR3 contains 15 residues. Germline loops: CDR1 LGHNA, CDR2 YNFKEQ. The CDR3 loop is CASSRAGTGGETQYF. CDR3 nucleotides: TGTGCCAGCAGCCGAGCGGGCACGGGAGGGGAGACCCAGTACTTC.

A few counts support this clonotype. In DNA, the CDR3 is TGCGCCAGCAGCCAAGATCTCTGGACAGAGCAGTTCTTC. The encoded protein is CASSQDLWTEQFF. The V and J genes are TRBV4-3 and TRBJ2-1; D might be TRBD1 (5 bases). The germline V gene has CDR1 LGHNA and CDR2 YSLEER. The CDR3 is 13 residues long. The V gene lost 0 bases and the J gene lost 10 bases, with 10 bases spanning the gap.

This clonotype was detected a few times. Because the CDR3's place on the DNA is in doubt, the DNA is left out and the CDR3 is given as listed by TCRdb. J is TRBJ1-2 and V is TRBV7-5. TRBV7-5 is classified as a pseudogene. The CDR3 is made up of 22 amino acids, end residues included. CDR3 protein: CISVPEAARVSHPFFAIYGYTF.

The chain combines TRBV5-1 with TRBJ2-5; D gene unclear. The V gene lost 4 bases and the J gene lost 2 bases, with 6 bases spanning the gap. This CDR3 is built from 12 residues. Germline V CDR1 and CDR2: SGHRS, YFSETQ. This CDR3 reads CASSTGQETQYF. The DNA for the CDR3 is TGCGCCAGCAGCACCGGACAAGAGACCCAGTACTTC. The complete variable domain, with remaining parts taken from reference TRBV5-1 and TRBJ2-5, reads KAGVTQTPRYLIKTRGQQVTLSCSPISGHRSVSWYQQTPGQGLQFLFEYFSETQRNKGNFPGRFSGRQFSNSRSEMNVSTLELGDSALYLCASSTGQETQYFGPGTRLLVL.

V is TRBV12-3 or TRBV12-4 and J is TRBJ2-1; TRBD2 matches at 9 bases. V gave up 5 bases and J gave up 5 bases; unmatched junction bases: 7. CDR3 length equals 15 residues. CDR3: CASSRGGTSNNEQFF. The CDR3 bases are TGTGCCAGCAGTCGGGGAGGGACTAGCAACAATGAGCAGTTCTTC.